This T cell receptor beta chain was profiled in a study of long-term antiretroviral therapy in people with HIV. Turning to the study itself: There is a gap of about a decade between the earliest samples and the later 2015 immediate-ART recommendation.

Germline V lookup: CDR1 SGHRS, CDR2 YFSETQ. The CDR3 contains 14 residues. The ends were cut back, 3 bases at V and 5 bases at J, with 13 bases in the middle. Assay version v3.0 of immunoSEQ was used, and it was run at survey level. Some clones are missing from TCRdb's copy, which holds only in-frame ones; the method was immunoSEQ multiplex PCR. The repertoire consists of approximately 25,000 clones, with almost 80% occurring once and the leading ten covering over 8.5%. Here the sequenced sample was unsorted PBMCs, taken 2.1 years after starting antiretroviral therapy. The chain joins TRBV5-1 to TRBJ2-3, with a tentative D call TRBD2 (6 bases). This receptor was identified in a man aged 25 to 45 with HIV. The CDR3 region is CASSSGTPLDTQYF. DNA for the CDR3: TGCGCCAGCAGCTCCGGGACTCCTTTAGATACGCAGTATTTT.